Sequencing of this T cell receptor (beta chain) was carried out in a study of OX40 agonist ivuxolimab in advanced cancers. For the wider study: The costimulatory receptor OX40 (CD134) was targeted by ivuxolimab, a fully human IgG2 agonistic monoclonal antibody. Intravenous ivuxolimab was administered to patients every 2 weeks at six dose levels: 0.01, 0.1, 0.3, 1.5, 3 and 10 mg/kg. Among the roughly 52 dose-escalation patients, about 19 had hepatocellular carcinoma, approximately 15 melanoma, 9 renal cell carcinoma and 9 head and neck cancer. A male proportion of 82.7% and a mean age of around 60 years, ranging from about 23 to 90, were recorded for the dose-escalation cohort. Prior anti-PD-1, anti-PD-L1 or anti-CTLA-4 therapy was permitted, and checkpoint inhibitors had been received by about 37% of dose-escalation patients. Partial responses were achieved by three dose-escalation patients, of whom one had hepatocellular carcinoma and two had cutaneous melanoma. Peripheral TCRbeta sequencing aimed to test whether ivuxolimab altered TCR sequence diversity and caused clonal T-cell expansion. The paper describes the monotherapy dose-escalation part (N of about 50 patients) of the phase I trial of ivuxolimab.

Genomic DNA was isolated from the sorted cells so that the TCRbeta CDR3 region could be sequenced. The immunoSEQ Assay was used for sequencing of TCRbeta CDR3 regions. What TCRdb holds here is the immuneACCESS table cut down to in-frame rearrangements. Part of the clones is not present; checked against another copy, under half of the missing clones reflect an unresolved V gene, and the others are unexplained. Within this sample are tens of thousands of clones, with roughly 89% of them counted one time only. Around 30% of the sample goes to the ten largest clones. To note about this clone: Its antigen remains undetermined. Base qualities are not at hand, and no much larger clone is one base apart.

Patients with autoimmune disease history or receiving systemic immunosuppression were excluded from the trial. Peripheral blood for TCR sequencing was collected from all dose cohorts at baseline, on cycle 4 day 1, and on cycle 7 day 1. Samples came from an open-label, multicenter, first-in-human phase I dose-escalation trial of ivuxolimab. Adults with locally advanced or metastatic melanoma, renal cell carcinoma, hepatocellular carcinoma or head and neck squamous cell carcinoma were enrolled in the trial. Before TCR sequencing, CD4+ T cells and CD8+ T cells were sorted from peripheral blood as separate populations. The investigation overall reported the following: Low levels of normalized T-cell clonal expansion were also seen in some patients who did not respond. Antigen specificity was not determined for the clonally expanded peripheral T cells. At doses from 0.1 to 3.0 mg/kg, clonal expansion was seen in both CD4+ and CD8+ blood T cells between baseline and week 6. In the 0.1-3.0 mg/kg groups, partial responders had among the lowest normalized peripheral clonal expansion, particularly in CD8+ T cells. After ivuxolimab, CD8+ T cells had more expanded clones than CD4+ T cells on average.

Per the germline V gene (reference sequence), SEHNR is the CDR1 and FQNEAQ is the CDR2. V loses 5 bases of germline sequence and J loses 2 bases, and the interval between the two ends is 11 bases. The CDR3 runs 14 amino acids, cysteine and phenylalanine included. The read is trimmed to its CDR3 DNA, 42 bases read in frame from base 1. This TCR was sampled from an adult with an advanced solid tumor such as melanoma, head and neck, liver or kidney cancer. This specimen consisted of CD4+ or CD8+ T cells sorted from blood, obtained in a trial of the OX40 agonist ivuxolimab. The receptor chain draws on TRBV7-9 and TRBJ2-3, and perhaps TRBD2 as D gene, on 6 matching bases. The DNA is as follows: TGTGCCAGCAGCCCGCCGGGACTCACAGATACGCAGTATTTT. This is translated as CASSPPGLTDTQYF.